The rows below give T cell receptor beta chains drawn from one sample of a study of blood T cells in healthy people across ages. In TCRdb, the 5' RACE reads were re-called with MiXCR into one record per CDR3 protein. The sample has some 1.5 million distinct CDR3 sequences, 40% to 45% seen once. Sequenced input: blood. These receptors originate from a woman aged 18-29 years in good health. CDR3s include the opening cysteine and the closing phenylalanine or tryptophan. A D gene is named only where the DNA matches it firmly. Size tells how often a clone was seen (once, few, many) or the class of an expanded clone, and some rows leave it out.

>TRBD1|-|TRBJ1-4|TRBV4-1
TGCGCCAGCAGCCAGTGGACAGGGGGTGATGAAAAACTGTTTTTT
CASSQWTGGDEKLFF
>TRBD1|few|TRBJ1-2|TRBV6-5
TGTGCCAGCAGTCGGACAGGGGGCCATGGCTACACCTTC
CASSRTGGHGYTF
>TRBD2|few|TRBJ2-1|TRBV13
TGTGCCAGCAGCTTAGCTTGGCGGGGGGCCCTTATATACAATGAGCAGTTCTTC
CASSLAWRGALIYNEQFF
>TRBD2|few|TRBJ2-1|TRBV20-1
TGCAGTGCTAGACCCCGGGGGGCCTACAATGAGCAGTTCTTC
CSARPRGAYNEQFF
>-|-|TRBJ1-1|TRBV28
TGTGCCAGCAGTCACAACCTATATCCGGACGAGGGGACTGAAGCTTTCTTT
CASSHNLYPDEGTEAFF
>-|-|TRBJ1-2|TRBV20-1
TGCAGTGCCTCCCAGGGAGGACTTGGCTACACCTTC
CSASQGGLGYTF
>-|-|TRBJ1-4|TRBV7-2
TGTGCCAGCAGCTTATGGTCCGGCCGTAATGAAAAACTGTTTTTT
CASSLWSGRNEKLFF
>-|-|TRBJ2-5|TRBV7-2
TGTGCCAGCAGCTTGGCCTTGGGGTTCCAAGAGACCCAGTACTTC
CASSLALGFQETQYF
>-|-|TRBJ1-5|TRBV6-1
TGTGCCAGCAGTGAAGAGGGCGGTCAGCCCCAGCATTTT
CASSEEGGQPQHF
>-|-|TRBJ1-1|TRBV20-1
TGCAGTGCTAGAGTGGGCCAGGGGAACACTGAAGCTTTCTTT
CSARVGQGNTEAFF
>-|-|TRBJ2-7|TRBV20-1
TGCAGTGCTAAAAGTCAGGATGAGCAGTACTTC
CSAKSQDEQYF
>TRBD2|-|TRBJ2-7|TRBV5-5
TGTGCCGGCAGCTTACGGACTAGCAGTGCCTACAATGAGCAGTACTTC
CAGSLRTSSAYNEQYF
>-|-|TRBJ2-1|TRBV6-2/TRBV6-3
TGTGCCAGCAGTTATTCGGACTGGCGGTCCAATGAGCAGTTCTTC
CASSYSDWRSNEQFF
>TRBD1|few|TRBJ1-4|TRBV6-6
TGTGCCAGCAGTTACTCGGAGACAGGGGATGAAAAACTGTTTTTT
CASSYSETGDEKLFF
>TRBD1|-|TRBJ2-3|TRBV29-1
TGCAGCGTTGGGGGACAGGGAAGCACGAGTACGCAGTATTTT
CSVGGQGSTSTQYF
>TRBD1|-|TRBJ2-3|TRBV6-1
TGTGCCAGCAGAACAATGGGACAGTCGCCCACAGATACGCAGTATTTT
CASRTMGQSPTDTQYF
>TRBD2|-|TRBJ2-7|TRBV7-2
TGTGCCAGCAGCTTAGTAGGGACTAACGGGTACGAGCAGTACTTC
CASSLVGTNGYEQYF
>-|-|TRBJ1-4|TRBV5-1
TGCGCCAGCAGCGAGGGTTTTACTAATGAAAAACTGTTTTTT
CASSEGFTNEKLFF
>-|few|TRBJ1-1|TRBV7-2
TGTGCCAGCAGCTTACGCACTGAATCCGCTTTCTTT
CASSLRTESAFF
>-|-|TRBJ1-5|TRBV2
TGTGCCAGCAGTATTGGGGTGCTAAATCAGCCCCAGCATTTT
CASSIGVLNQPQHF
>-|many|TRBJ1-1|TRBV14
TGTGCCAGCAGCCGTGGGGGCACTGAAGCTTTCTTT
CASSRGGTEAFF
>-|-|TRBJ1-2|TRBV20-1
TGCAGTGCCCGACGGGGGACCGCTAACTATGGCTACACCTTC
CSARRGTANYGYTF
>TRBD2|few|TRBJ2-1|TRBV2
TGTGCCAGCAGTGTCGTAGCGGGAGCTTTTGAGCAGTTCTTC
CASSVVAGAFEQFF
>TRBD1|-|TRBJ1-6|TRBV30
TGTGCCTGGAGTAGGGACAGTAATTCACCCCTCCACTTT
CAWSRDSNSPLHF